The 9 T cell receptor beta chains below all came from one sample that was sequenced in a study of lymphopenia after photon versus proton radiotherapy. Repertoires were generated with immunoSEQ multiplex PCR, while TCRdb's copy carries only in-frame clones and drops some. Among some 14,000 clones, over 65% were seen once, and the ten largest hold 27%. This specimen was peripheral blood, taken from a patient treated with photon-based radiotherapy. Source of these receptors: a man aged 50-60 years with gastric cancer.

This chain joins TRBV12-5 and TRBJ2-6; no clear D. The V end was cut by 1 base, the J end by 0 bases, with 4 bases between. Germline V gene sequence: CDR1 LGHNT, CDR2 FRNRAP. The CDR3 is 15 amino acids. The CDR3, as DNA: TGTGCTAGTGGTTTGGCGAGCTCTGGGGCCAACGTCCTGACTTTC. It codes for CASGLASSGANVLTF.

The genes are TRBV4-3 and TRBJ2-1; TRBD1 matches at 12 bases. This CDR3 is built from 16 residues. Per germline, CDR1 LGHNA and CDR2 YSLEER. The trim removed 2 bases at V and 8 bases at J, leaving 7 bases unmatched. CDR3 loop: CASSQTPGQGAHEQFF. CDR3 sequence (DNA): TGCGCCAGCAGCCAAACTCCGGGACAGGGGGCTCATGAGCAGTTCTTC.

In nucleotides, the CDR3 is TGCGCCAGCAGCTTGGTACCAGCGGGGGCGGAGACCCAGTACTTC. Protein product: CASSLVPAGAETQYF. V usage is TRBV5-1 and J usage is TRBJ2-5, with 8 bases identical to TRBD2. CDR1 and CDR2 from the germline V gene are SGHRS and YFSETQ. This CDR3 has 15 residues. The V segment lost 0 bases and the J segment 5 bases; nucleotides outside the gene matches: 6.

The rearrangement links TRBV14 to TRBJ1-3; D not resolved. The CDR3 is 15 amino acids. CDR1 and CDR2 from the germline V gene are SGHDN and FVKESK. Trimming removed 2 bases from V and 2 bases from J, with 10 bases in between. The CDR3 DNA is TGTGCCAGCAGCCAACGTAGAGTTCCTGGAAACACCATATATTTT. It codes for CASSQRRVPGNTIYF.

V and J are TRBV11-2 and TRBJ2-1; 7 bases fit TRBD2. V trimming: 3 bases; J trimming: 10 bases; junction bases outside the gene matches: 0. The CDR3 loop spans 11 amino acids. CDR1 SGHAT and CDR2 FQNNGV come from the germline V gene. Here the CDR3 reads CASSLTSEQFF. The DNA of the CDR3 is TGTGCCAGCAGCTTGACTAGCGAGCAGTTCTTC. The full variable domain, its missing parts supplied by reference TRBV11-2 and TRBJ2-1, is EAGVAQSPRYKIIEKRQSVAFWCNPISGHATLYWYQQILGQGPKLLIQFQNNGVVDDSQLPKDRFSAERLKGVDSTLKIQPAKLEDSAVYLCASSLTSEQFFGPGTRLTVL.

The chain uses TRBV29-1 and TRBJ1-1; no firm D call. CDR1 is SQVTM, CDR2 ANQGSEA, per germline. CDR3 length: 10 amino acids. The V gene lost 2 bases and the J gene lost 7 bases, with 5 bases spanning the gap. CDR3 sequence reads: CSVESVEAFF. DNA for the CDR3: TGCAGCGTTGAATCGGTTGAAGCTTTCTTT.

This sequence joins TRBV15 and TRBJ2-2, with TRBD1 identical over 12 bases. The junction had 16 bases not matched to a gene; V was cut back by 5 bases and J by 6 bases. This CDR3 is 19 amino acids long. The germline gives CDR1 LNHNV, CDR2 YYDKDF (reference sequence). In nucleotides, the CDR3 is TGTGCCACCAGCCCGCGATCGGCCCTGGGACAGGGGGCCGCCGGGGAGCTGTTTTTT. It is translated as CATSPRSALGQGAAGELFF.

The chain employs TRBV27 and TRBJ2-2; TRBD1 might be the D (6 bases). V lost 5 bases and J 0 bases, leaving 13 bases between the germline ends. Germline CDR1 MNHEY, CDR2 SMNVEV (reference sequence). CDR3 length: 16 residues. The CDR3 loop is CASSGRDTSNTGELFF. CDR3 bases: TGTGCCAGCAGTGGTAGGGACACTTCGAACACCGGGGAGCTGTTTTTT.

The table lists this clone with a count of one. The CDR3, as DNA: TGTGCCAGCAGCGCGTTCGGGACCGGTGCCTACAATGAGCAGTTCTTC. Encoded protein: CASSAFGTGAYNEQFF. J is TRBJ2-1 and V is TRBV7-9; perhaps D is TRBD1 or TRBD2 (5 bases each). The germline gives CDR1 SEHNR, CDR2 FQNEAQ (reference sequence). V lost 5 bases and J 2 bases, leaving 16 bases between the germline ends. The CDR3 has 16 amino acids.